The clone carrying this TCR beta chain was found a few times. No antigen is known for it. V was trimmed by 3 bases and J by 7 bases, leaving 12 bases between them. Germline CDR1 and CDR2: KGHSH and LQKENI. The CDR3 spans 14 residues. The data are from a study of long-term antiretroviral therapy in people with HIV. The wider study: Collection dates of the earliest samples fall about a decade before the 2015 immediate-ART recommendation. General study points: Whichever time point was examined, clones expanded before ART dominated the repertoire. Nothing was known about ART adherence, viral resistance or changes in therapy.

At the survey level, the v3.0 immunoSEQ assay was run. TCRdb's copy holds only in-frame clones and misses some; the assay was immunoSEQ multiplex PCR. The sample has over 15,000 clones, around 74% seen once; the top ten hold about 15%. The TCR sequence derives from a man aged 25-45 years with HIV. The V gene is TRBV18, the J gene TRBJ2-2; D gene ambiguous. The source material was unsorted PBMCs, sampled less than 2.2 years before starting antiretroviral therapy. The CDR3 DNA follows: TGTGCCAGCTCACCGCTAGAAACGGTCGGGGAGCTGTTTTTT. Encoded protein: CASSPLETVGELFF.